This entry describes one T cell receptor (beta chain). What this receptor recognizes is not known. No quality values exist for individual bases; no much larger clone is one base distant. The data were taken from a study of CD8+ T cells in alopecia areata listed by TCRdb under 2018. Regarding the study in general: Treated patients were enrolled in an open-label pilot trial of oral tofacitinib, 5 to 10 mg twice daily, for moderate-to-severe alopecia areata. Tofacitinib was given for 6 to 18 months, followed by 6 months of follow-up off drug to assess delayed response and recurrence. High-throughput TCRbeta sequencing was used to examine T cell clonal expansion in alopecia areata in both the C3H/HeJ mouse model and human patients. In humans, TCRbeta sequencing was performed on scalp tissue and on sorted CD4+ and CD8+ peripheral blood T cells from healthy controls and from patients with patchy or totalis/universalis alopecia areata. Biopsies were taken from tofacitinib-treated patients at baseline and at 4 and 24 weeks of treatment, and a later scalp biopsy was taken in several of the tofacitinib-treated patients. Scalp clonality was compared among normal scalp (n=4), patchy alopecia areata scalp (n=8), and alopecia totalis/universalis scalp (n=8). RNA came from the PAXgene miRNA kit for fixed scalp, the miRNeasy kit for PBMCs, and the RNeasy kit for mouse skin. TCRbeta CDR3 regions were amplified by immunoSEQ multiplex PCR using 35 Vbeta forward and 13 Jbeta reverse primers. Results and caveats for the whole study, not just this receptor: Compared with mice, TCR sequences shared between patients were less clear, possibly partly because of HLA diversity across the patient population. Unlike mouse skin, which is dominated by gammadelta T cells, normal human skin has resident alphabeta T cells that are also sequenced, and this complicates analysis of the scalp TCR repertoire. Lesional scalp, especially in alopecia totalis/universalis, showed higher clonality and more expanded CD8+ clones than normal scalp, suggesting antigenic drive.

The protocol used for the library was the immunoSEQ multiplex PCR assay. For TCR sequencing, RNA was extracted from every sample and reverse transcribed into cDNA to serve as template. SuperScript III was used for first-strand cDNA synthesis, primed with a 2:1 mix of oligo-dT and random hexamers. A synthetic immune receptor repertoire was used to assess amplification bias, and residual bias was removed computationally. As for the original processing: After raw reads were preprocessed to remove errors, the CDR3 was defined following IMGT conventions as running from the conserved cysteine to phenylalanine. To get clonality, Shannon entropy was normalized by log2 of the number of productive unique TCRs and the result was subtracted from 1. Whether each scalp clone was CD4 or CD8 was inferred by checking scalp TCRbeta sequences against the CD4 and CD8 repertoires from sorted blood. TCRdb limited this immuneACCESS table to in-frame rearrangements with V and J called. A share of clones is missing; checked studies link under half to unresolved V genes, and the rest is unexplained. V, J and clone size derive from that table, while D and trimming were established from the DNA sequence. This sample has tens of thousands of clones in its table, and roughly 57% of those were observed once. Jointly, the top ten make up about a sixth of the sample.

The CDR3 runs 13 amino acids, cysteine and phenylalanine included. Only the CDR3 part of the read is kept: 39 bases, read in frame from the first base. The germline V gene (reference sequence) sets CDR1 to MNHEY and CDR2 to SMNVEV. V is shortened by 1 base, J by 3 bases, and the region joining them spans 7 bases. This specimen's time point label, per the study, means: baseline before oral tofacitinib. Lesional scalp punch biopsies and peripheral blood were collected from alopecia areata patients. PBMCs were separated by density centrifugation and stained for CD3, CD4 and CD8, after which CD4+ and CD8+ T cells were sorted on a FACSAria.

Recombination connected TRBV27 to TRBJ2-7; confidence is insufficient to name the D gene. The receptor was derived from a human donor with alopecia areata. The sample consisted of CD8+ T cells sorted from blood, taken at week 0. In nucleotide form, the sequence is TGTGCCAGCAGTTTATTCCGCAGCTACGAGCAGTACTTC. Its amino acids are CASSLFRSYEQYF.